This TCR beta chain was recovered during a study of blood T cell repertoires in COVID-19. In the study overall: Acute and convalescent COVID-19 samples came from the United States, Italy and Spain. The cDNA or gDNA used as material had been derived from T cells, B-cell-depleted T cells, or PBMCs.

Libraries were prepared by immunoSEQ multiplex PCR; TCRdb keeps only in-frame clonotypes and omits some of them. The profile shows fewer than 450,000 clones, roughly 87% of them singletons. Enrolled through a virtual design, the participants were between about 18 and 89 years of age and came from fewer than 30 US areas. The material sequenced was PBMCs or T cells enriched from blood (not recorded which). The sequence was collected from a man aged 18 to 29 who had recovered from COVID-19.

CDR3 protein: CASSRTDPLPSGGTSSYNEQFF. CDR3 nucleotide sequence: TGTGCCAGCAGCCGGACAGACCCCCTTCCTAGCGGGGGTACTAGCTCCTACAATGAGCAGTTCTTC. V is TRBV7-8 and J is TRBJ2-1; 10 bases fit TRBD2. V lost 5 bases and J lost 0; bases outside the gene matches: 22. The CDR3 loop spans 22 amino acids. Germline V lookup: CDR1 SGHVS, CDR2 FQNEAQ. The full variable domain, rest sourced from reference TRBV7-8 and TRBJ2-1, is GAGVSQSPRYKVAKRGQDVALRCDPISGHVSLFWYQQALGQGPEFLTYFQNEAQLDKSGLPSDRFFAERPEGSVSTLKIQRTQQEDSAVYLCASSRTDPLPSGGTSSYNEQFFGPGTRLTVL.